The 14 T cell receptor beta chains reported below all come from one sample, sequenced in a study of post-analysis software for immune sequencing data. No cognate antigen is known for these TCRs. The TCR beta cDNA libraries contained unique molecular identifiers. MiXCR, applied by TCRdb to the PCR reads, yields one record per CDR3 protein. Found here are about 570,000 distinct CDR3 sequences, roughly 34% of them singletons; the top ten hold 4.5% to 7.5%. The study, taken as a whole, reports: A few TRBV segments appeared more often in patients than in controls, and TRBV5-6, TRBV5-1 and TRBV20-1 were among these.

The source material was blood. The receptors derive from a girl between 2 and 17 years old with multiple sclerosis.

Comment on this clonotype: Given a much more abundant clone one base away, this may be a read error. The chain joins TRBV7-9 to TRBJ2-4; TRBD1 aligns across 8 bases. Looked up from germline, CDR1 is SEHNR and CDR2 is FQNEAQ (reference sequence). This CDR3 spans 16 amino acids. Germline trimming cut 5 bases from V and 12 bases from J; bases unmatched to any gene: 18. This CDR3 reads CASSLAADRVWDTQYF. The CDR3 coding sequence is TGTGCCAGCAGCCTCGCGGCGGACAGGGTGTGGGACACTCAGTACTTC.

Regarding this clonotype: Here the CDR3 omits its conserved ending phenylalanine or tryptophan, so a read error is the likely source. The gene calls are TRBV20-1 and TRBJ2-3; no firm D call. V was trimmed by 3 bases and J by 2 bases, leaving 12 bases between them. CDR1 is DFQATT and CDR2 is SNEGSKA in the germline V gene (reference sequence). This CDR3 spans 14 amino acids. The CDR3 reads CSASRTETTDTQYV. As DNA, the CDR3 is TGCAGTGCTAGTCGGACCGAGACCACAGATACGCAGTATGTT.

This chain uses TRBV7-2 with TRBJ1-5; D perhaps matches TRBD1 (6 bases). The CDR3 is 14 residues long. V was shortened by 5 bases and J by 1 base, with 9 bases between the two germline ends. The germline V gene encodes CDR1 SGHTA and CDR2 FQGNSA. CDR3 in amino acids: CASSDRRSNQPQHF. The CDR3 DNA reads TGTGCCAGCAGCGACAGGAGGAGCAATCAGCCCCAGCATTTT.

This clonotype has only a few counts. One end of the junction is discordant with germline, which a read error may explain. This chain connects TRBV5-1 to TRBJ2-3; D is uncertain. This CDR3 has 13 amino acids. Germline assignment: CDR1 SGHRS and CDR2 YFSETQ. In DNA, the CDR3 is TGTGCCAGCAGCCCCACAGCGCTTCTCGAGAAGTATTTT. Encoded protein: CASSPTALLEKYF.

Ten or more counts support this clonotype. The J gene is TRBJ2-3, the V gene TRBV20-1; 7 bases line up with TRBD2. Germline V gene sequence: CDR1 DFQATT, CDR2 SNEGSKA (reference sequence). This CDR3 is 16 amino acids long. V shed 1 base and J 1 base; nucleotides not matched to a gene: 8. CDR3 DNA: TGCAGTGCTAGAGTAACAGGTCTAGCGGGCACAGATACGCAGTATTTT. Translating gives CSARVTGLAGTDTQYF.

The chain links TRBV7-8 to TRBJ2-3; 8 nucleotides line up with TRBD2. The junction had 14 bases not matched to a gene; V was cut back by 6 bases and J by 6 bases. The CDR3 loop spans 16 amino acids. CDR1 SGHVS and CDR2 FQNEAQ come from the germline V gene. The CDR3 bases are TGTGCCAGCAGTACAAACGGGGGGGCCATTTCGGATACGCAGTATTTT. Protein sequence: CASSTNGGAISDTQYF.

The chain couples TRBV2 to TRBJ1-5; D is perhaps TRBD1 (5 bases). The germline V and J ends were trimmed by 7 bases and 7 bases, with 17 bases remaining between them. The germline V gene encodes CDR1 SNHLY and CDR2 FYNNEI. This CDR3 has 14 amino acids. The CDR3 is CASTGQTFGQPQHF. CDR3 nucleotides: TGTGCCAGCACTGGACAAACTTTCGGGCAGCCCCAGCATTTT.

As concerns this clonotype: One end of the junction fails to match germline, which may point to a read error. V usage is TRBV14 and J usage is TRBJ2-5; D gene uncertain. This CDR3 has 15 amino acids. The germline CDR1 and CDR2 sequences are SGHDN and FVKESK. The CDR3 DNA is TGTGCCGGCAGCCAAGGATCCTACCCCCAAGAGACCCAGTACTTC. Translating gives CAGSQGSYPQETQYF. The full variable domain, its missing parts supplied by reference TRBV14 and TRBJ2-5, is EAGVTQFPSHSVIEKGQTVTLRCDPISGHDNLYWYRRVMGKEIKFLLHFVKESKQDESGMPNNRFLAERTGGTYSTLKVQPAELEDSGVYFCAGSQGSYPQETQYFGPGTRLLVL.

The chain links TRBV5-1 to TRBJ1-2; a possible D gene is TRBD1 (5 bases). The CDR3 length is 13 residues. V gave up 5 bases and J gave up 2 bases, with 10 bases separating them. The germline CDR1 and CDR2 sequences are SGHRS and YFSETQ. The DNA of the CDR3 is TGCGCCAGCAGTTCCGAGGGGAACTATGGCTACACCTTC. Residues: CASSSEGNYGYTF.

This clonotype came up a few times. The DNA for the CDR3 is TGTGCCAGCAGTTACACCGGGACTAGCCCTCCCTACGAGCAGTACTTC. It encodes CASSYTGTSPPYEQYF. The chain uses TRBV6-5 and TRBJ2-7; 9 bases map to TRBD2. CDR1 MNHEY and CDR2 SVGAGI come from the germline V gene. The length of the CDR3 is 16 residues. V was clipped by 2 bases and J by 2 bases; unmatched bases: 7.

This clonotype was found many times. The rearrangement links TRBV20-1 to TRBJ2-5; maybe TRBD1 (6 bases). The CDR3 length is 14 residues. CDR1 is DFQATT and CDR2 is SNEGSKA in the germline V gene (reference sequence). V gave up 4 bases and J gave up 2 bases, with 14 bases separating them. The CDR3 DNA sequence: TGCAGTGCTATCAGGACAGTCGAACAAGAGACCCAGTACTTC. Translated, it gives CSAIRTVEQETQYF.

The chain combines TRBV3-1 with TRBJ2-3; 11 bases fit TRBD2. Germline values: CDR1 LGHDT, CDR2 YNNKEL (reference sequence). V gave up 5 bases and J gave up 0 bases; unmatched junction bases: 7. The CDR3 spans 17 residues. This CDR3 reads CASSAGLAAPSTDTQYF. For the CDR3, the DNA is TGTGCCAGCAGCGCGGGACTAGCGGCCCCTAGCACAGATACGCAGTATTTT.

V usage is TRBV28 and J usage is TRBJ2-1; 10 bases fit TRBD2. The CDR3 contains 13 residues. In germline, CDR1 is MDHEN, CDR2 SYDVKM. The CDR3, as DNA: TGTGTCGTTGGACTAGCGGTGGGGAATGAGCAGTTCTTC. Translation: CVVGLAVGNEQFF.

This clonotype was observed a few times. The genes are TRBV5-1 and TRBJ1-1; D call uncertain. The CDR3 loop spans 13 amino acids. CDR1 and CDR2 (germline): SGHRS, YFSETQ. V was cut by 2 bases and J by 6 bases, with 11 bases left in between. CDR3 nucleotides: TGCGCCAGCAGCTTATCGCTGGGAGCTGAAGCTTTCTTT. Its protein is CASSLSLGAEAFF.